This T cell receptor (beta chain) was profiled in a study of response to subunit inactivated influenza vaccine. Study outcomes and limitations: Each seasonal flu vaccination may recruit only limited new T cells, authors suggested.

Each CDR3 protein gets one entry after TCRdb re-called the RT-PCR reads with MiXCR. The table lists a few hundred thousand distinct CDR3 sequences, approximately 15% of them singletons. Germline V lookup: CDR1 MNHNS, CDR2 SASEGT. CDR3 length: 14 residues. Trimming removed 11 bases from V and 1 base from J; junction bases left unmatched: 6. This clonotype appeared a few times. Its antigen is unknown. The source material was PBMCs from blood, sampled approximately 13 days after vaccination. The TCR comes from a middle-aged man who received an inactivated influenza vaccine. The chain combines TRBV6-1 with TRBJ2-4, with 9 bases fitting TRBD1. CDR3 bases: TGTGCCTCAACAGGGGGCTCGGCCAAAAACATTCAGTACTTC. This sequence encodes CASTGGSAKNIQYF.